Sequencing of this T cell receptor beta chain was carried out in a study of blood T cell repertoires in COVID-19. Overall study context: Material from acute and convalescent COVID-19 was sourced from the United States, Italy and Spain. The analysed material was cDNA or gDNA that came from T cells, B-cell-depleted T cells, or PBMCs.

The CDR3 is 13 amino acids. Per germline, CDR1 LNHDA and CDR2 SQIVND (reference sequence). V was cut by 4 bases and J by 3 bases, with 10 bases left in between. Original analysis: From reference gene primer amplification, estimates of nucleated cell counts were derived. Sequenced by immunoSEQ multiplex PCR; TCRdb stores in-frame clones only, minus some. That table is the source of V, J and clone size, and D and trimming were worked out from the DNA. Of about 59,000 clones in the sample, less than 80% are singletons; the top ten hold around 10%. The sequencing sample was made of peripheral blood. The receptor was isolated from a human donor in a cohort sampled during active COVID-19. This chain connects TRBV19 to TRBJ2-7; D possibly corresponds to TRBD2 (5 bases). CDR3: CASSRGMNYEQYF. DNA of the CDR3: TGTGCCAGTAGTAGAGGGATGAACTACGAGCAGTACTTC.